This T cell receptor beta chain came from a study of blood T cell repertoires in COVID-19. In germline, CDR1 is LGHNA, CDR2 YNFKEQ. The CDR3 has 18 residues. The V and J ends lost 4 bases and 5 bases, in that order; junction bases with no gene match: 14. In its sample, this clone was seen once. The participants were between about 18 and 100 years old and came from 24 US areas. Assignments of participants to cohorts depended upon their own reported clinical history. Authors' methods: Researchers report that nucleated cell counts were estimated from reference gene primer amplification. Data came from immunoSEQ multiplex PCR; TCRdb stores just in-frame clones and leaves some out. That table supplies the V and J calls and clone size; D and trimming were determined from the DNA. The sample shows some 130,000 clones, around 82% of them seen only once.

The TCR comes from a woman in her 50s who had recovered from COVID-19. The chain is built from TRBV4-2 and TRBJ2-3; 11 positions agree with TRBD2. Sequencing input: PBMCs or T cells enriched from blood (not recorded which). CDR3 DNA sequence: TGTGCCAGCAGCCGAGGAGGGGTTAGCGGGGGGGCCGGAGATACGCAGTATTTT. Protein product: CASSRGGVSGGAGDTQYF.